A single sample is the source of the 24 T cell receptor beta chains below, sequenced in a study of blood T cell repertoires in COVID-19. Produced via immunoSEQ multiplex PCR; TCRdb's table is partial and in-frame only. The sample includes 150,000 to 200,000 clones, about 85% of them seen just once. The specimen was peripheral blood. These receptors all come from a woman aged 80 or over with acute or convalescent COVID-19.

The chain carries TRBV5-1 and TRBJ2-7; the match to TRBD1 covers 8 bases. Germline trimming cut 0 bases from V and 3 bases from J; bases unmatched to any gene: 8. This CDR3 is 16 amino acids long. Germline assignment: CDR1 SGHRS and CDR2 YFSETQ. CDR3 loop: CASSLGGTGGGYEQYF. The CDR3 DNA reads as TGCGCCAGCAGCTTGGGGGGGACAGGAGGAGGCTACGAGCAGTACTTC. The whole variable domain, remainder taken from reference TRBV5-1 and TRBJ2-7, is KAGVTQTPRYLIKTRGQQVTLSCSPISGHRSVSWYQQTPGQGLQFLFEYFSETQRNKGNFPGRFSGRQFSNSRSEMNVSTLELGDSALYLCASSLGGTGGGYEQYFGPGTRLTVT.

This chain uses TRBV5-6 with TRBJ2-2, with D tentatively TRBD2 (6 bases). Germline assignment: CDR1 SGHDT and CDR2 YYEEEE. V shed 7 bases and J shed 4 bases, with 23 bases lying between them. This CDR3 has 17 amino acids. CDR3 loop: CASSIYGGILSTGELFF. CDR3 DNA sequence: TGTGCCAGCTCAATCTACGGGGGAATCCTTAGCACCGGGGAGCTGTTTTTT.

V usage is TRBV27 and J usage is TRBJ2-1; perhaps TRBD2 as D (5 bases). The V gene lost 5 bases and the J gene lost 9 bases, with 14 bases spanning the gap. Germline V gene sequence: CDR1 MNHEY, CDR2 SMNVEV (reference sequence). CDR3 length equals 13 residues. Written as DNA, the CDR3 is TGTGCCAGCAGTCCCCGGGTAGCGAGTGAGCAGTTCTTC. Encoded protein: CASSPRVASEQFF.

The chain has TRBV15 and TRBJ1-2, with unresolved D. V shed 0 bases and J shed 6 bases, with 14 bases lying between them. The germline CDR1 and CDR2 sequences are LNHNV and YYDKDF (reference sequence). CDR3 size: 15 residues. CDR3 bases: TGTGCCACCAGCAGAGAAGCGGACCCGCGGGATGGCTACACCTTC. It specifies CATSREADPRDGYTF.

The rearrangement joins TRBV21-1 to TRBJ1-4. TRBV21-1 is termed a pseudogene. This CDR3 comprises 15 residues. DNA of the CDR3: TGTGCCAGCACCTCATCGGGAGGGGCTAATGAAAAACTGTTTTTT. Translating it yields CASTSSGGANEKLFF.

The chain joins TRBV18 to TRBJ1-1, with 8 bases aligning to TRBD1. The V gene end was trimmed by 3 bases and the J gene end by 4 bases; junction bases not matched to a gene: 4. The length of the CDR3 is 14 residues. CDR1 and CDR2 (germline): KGHSH, LQKENI. The CDR3 loop is CASSPPGGFTEAFF. The CDR3 coding sequence is TGTGCCAGCTCACCCCCAGGGGGCTTCACTGAAGCTTTCTTT.

This clone came up once. V is TRBV29-1 and J is TRBJ1-2; tentatively, D is TRBD1 (5 bases). The length of the CDR3 is 12 residues. Germline assignment: CDR1 SQVTM and CDR2 ANQGSEA. V was trimmed by 5 bases and J by 10 bases, leaving 17 bases between them. CDR3 coding DNA: TGCAGCGTTTCCCCGGGACGGGAGACCTACACCTTC. This sequence encodes CSVSPGRETYTF. The full variable domain, rest sourced from reference TRBV29-1 and TRBJ1-2, is SAVISQKPSRDICQRGTSLTIQCQVDSQVTMMFWYRQQPGQSLTLIATANQGSEATYESGFVIDKFPISRPNLTFSTLTVSNMSPEDSSIYLCSVSPGRETYTFGSGTRLTVV.

A note on this clone: Additional DNA sequences in this sample encode the identical CDR3. The chain recombines TRBV5-1 with TRBJ1-1; possible D gene TRBD1, 5 bases. This CDR3 has 14 amino acids. Germline-derived CDR1 and CDR2 are SGHRS and YFSETQ. V lost 4 bases and J 1 base, leaving 11 bases between the germline ends. In DNA form, the CDR3 reads TGCGCCAGCAGCCCAGGGCAGGGGAACACTGAAGCTTTCTTT. This translates into CASSPGQGNTEAFF.

The chain employs TRBV12-3 or TRBV12-4 and TRBJ1-3; no firm D call. The CDR3 is 11 residues long. V was pared by 3 bases and J by 10 bases, with 7 bases between. The CDR3 sequence: CASSFQRTIYF. The CDR3 nucleotides are TGTGCCAGCAGTTTTCAGAGGACCATATATTTT.

Points on this clone: At one end the junction does not follow the germline gene, possibly because of a read error. The chain combines TRBV15 with TRBJ1-5; 8 bases agree with TRBD1. The CDR3 totals 13 residues. The germline CDR1 and CDR2 sequences are LNHNV and YYDKDF (reference sequence). CDR3 nucleotides: TGTGCCACCAGCTTAGAACAGGGGGTCCCCTCGGATTTT. Its protein is CATSLEQGVPSDF. The whole variable domain, filled in from reference TRBV15 and TRBJ1-5, reads DAMVIQNPRYQVTQFGKPVTLSCSQTLNHNVMYWYQQKSSQAPKLLFHYYDKDFNNEADTPDNFQSRRPNTSFCFLDIRSPGLGDTAMYLCATSLEQGVPSDFGDGTRLSIL.

This clone was counted only a few times. The chain uses TRBV4-1 and TRBJ1-4, with TRBD1 matching 7 bases. This CDR3 is built from 16 residues. V trimming: 1 base; J trimming: 5 bases; junction bases outside the gene matches: 7. Germline lookup yields CDR1 MGHRA and CDR2 YSYEKL. Here the CDR3 reads CASSQGYRGSNEKLFF. Here the CDR3 DNA reads TGCGCCAGCAGCCAAGGATACAGGGGTTCCAATGAAAAACTGTTTTTT.

This sequence joins TRBV19 and TRBJ2-3; perhaps TRBD2 as D (7 bases). CDR3 length: 15 amino acids. Germline V gene lookup returns CDR1 LNHDA and CDR2 SQIVND (reference sequence). V gave up 3 bases and J gave up 5 bases, with 15 bases separating them. CDR3 in DNA: TGTGCCAGTAGTATGATCGGGGGGCGTAAAGATACGCAGTATTTT. It specifies CASSMIGGRKDTQYF.

The V gene is TRBV7-6, the J gene TRBJ2-1; 9 bases fit TRBD2. V lost 6 bases to trimming and J lost 0 bases; unmatched junction nucleotides: 3. CDR1 and CDR2 (germline): SGHVS, FNYEAQ. CDR3 size: 15 residues. CDR3 in DNA: TGTGCCAGCAGGTTACTAGCGGGCTCCTACAATGAGCAGTTCTTC. Amino acids: CASRLLAGSYNEQFF.

The chain joins TRBV7-3 to TRBJ2-1; 7 nucleotides align to TRBD2. The CDR3 has 17 residues. The trim removed 1 base at V and 0 bases at J, leaving 6 bases unmatched. The germline V gene encodes CDR1 SGHTA and CDR2 FQGTGA. CDR3 amino acids: CASSLRGAGSSYNEQFF. As DNA, the CDR3 is TGTGCCAGCAGCTTAAGGGGAGCGGGGAGCTCCTACAATGAGCAGTTCTTC.

The CDR3: CATSGDWYNEQFF. The CDR3 DNA follows: TGTGCCACCAGTGGCGACTGGTACAATGAGCAGTTCTTC. The V gene is TRBV24-1, the J gene TRBJ2-1; D uncertain. This CDR3 has 13 amino acids. Germline assignment: CDR1 KGHDR and CDR2 SFDVKD. Trimming cost V 5 bases and J 4 bases, with 8 bases left between them.

The CDR3 coding sequence is TGTGCCAGCAGCCAGGGGTCTAGCGGGGGGCAAGAGACCCAGTACTTC. Translation: CASSQGSSGGQETQYF. V gene TRBV3-1 (or the pseudogene TRBV3-2) combines with J gene TRBJ2-5; TRBD2 aligns across 11 bases. Germline CDR1 and CDR2: LGHDT and YNNKEL (reference sequence). Trimming cost V 3 bases and J 2 bases; bases outside gene matches: 5. The CDR3 is made up of 16 amino acids.

The chain is built from TRBV30 and TRBJ2-7; 9 bases match TRBD2. The CDR3 length is 16 residues. Germline V gene data show CDR1 as GTSNPN and CDR2 as SVGIG (reference sequence). The V gene end was trimmed by 2 bases and the J gene end by 1 base; junction bases not matched to a gene: 9. CDR3 amino acids: CAWSLAGGPWSYEQYF. The CDR3 DNA sequence: TGTGCCTGGAGTCTGGCGGGAGGGCCTTGGTCCTACGAGCAGTACTTC.

The chain couples TRBV18 to TRBJ2-7, with 9 nucleotides matching TRBD1. The germline gives CDR1 KGHSH, CDR2 LQKENI. Germline trimming cut 5 bases from V and 5 bases from J; bases unmatched to any gene: 10. This CDR3 is 15 amino acids long. CDR3 sequence (DNA): TGTGCCAGCTCAGCGGGACAGGGCGTTGGTAACGAGCAGTACTTC. Translated, it gives CASSAGQGVGNEQYF.

This sequence joins TRBV5-1 and TRBJ1-1, with D possibly matching TRBD1 (5 bases). Trimming pared 4 bases from V and 4 bases from J, leaving 11 bases between. The CDR3 has 13 residues. CDR1 is SGHRS, CDR2 YFSETQ, per germline. The CDR3, as DNA: TGCGCCAGCAGCCCCGGGGGTTCCACTGAAGCTTTCTTT. It yields the protein CASSPGGSTEAFF.

The chain recombines TRBV15 with TRBJ1-5; 10 bases line up with TRBD1. V was pared by 3 bases and J by 6 bases, with 11 bases of the junction left unmatched. Germline-derived CDR1 and CDR2 are LNHNV and YYDKDF (reference sequence). This CDR3 has 17 residues. The CDR3 sequence: CATSRGQGFFAGQPQHF. CDR3 DNA: TGTGCCACCAGCAGGGGACAGGGGTTTTTCGCTGGTCAGCCCCAGCATTTT.

V is TRBV5-1 and J is TRBJ1-2; 7 bases are a match to TRBD1. There are 14 residues in the CDR3. Trimming took 3 bases from V and 7 from J; bases not matched to a gene: 9. Germline loops: CDR1 SGHRS, CDR2 YFSETQ. CDR3: CASSSGQVLSGYTF. The DNA for the CDR3 is TGCGCCAGCAGCTCCGGACAGGTCCTCTCTGGCTACACCTTC. The full variable domain, in which reference TRBV5-1 and TRBJ1-2 provide the parts outside the CDR3, is KAGVTQTPRYLIKTRGQQVTLSCSPISGHRSVSWYQQTPGQGLQFLFEYFSETQRNKGNFPGRFSGRQFSNSRSEMNVSTLELGDSALYLCASSSGQVLSGYTFGSGTRLTVV.

J is TRBJ2-1 and V is TRBV9, with 9 bases fitting TRBD2. Germline loops: CDR1 SGDLS, CDR2 YYNGEE. The junction had 13 bases not matched to a gene; V was cut back by 3 bases and J by 0 bases. The CDR3 length is 19 residues. The CDR3 DNA reads as TGTGCCAGCAGCGATTCCGGGACTAGCTCGTCGCCCTCCTACAATGAGCAGTTCTTC. As protein: CASSDSGTSSSPSYNEQFF.

The genes are TRBV9 and TRBJ2-5; 9 nucleotides agree with TRBD2. Looked up from germline, CDR1 is SGDLS and CDR2 is YYNGEE. This CDR3 has 17 residues. Unmatched junction bases numbered 13, after V lost 3 bases and J lost 4 bases. The CDR3, as DNA: TGTGCCAGCAGCGGCGGCGGGGGGGCGGGAAACGGAGAGACCCAGTACTTC. Protein product: CASSGGGGAGNGETQYF.

The genes are TRBV19 and TRBJ2-7, with a tentative D call TRBD1 (5 bases). Germline V gene data show CDR1 as LNHDA and CDR2 as SQIVND (reference sequence). The ends were cut back, 5 bases at V and 7 bases at J, with 15 bases in the middle. The CDR3 consists of 13 residues. CDR3 amino acids: CASSGVGVGEQYF. CDR3 nucleotides: TGTGCCAGTAGTGGGGTAGGGGTCGGAGAGCAGTACTTC.